The rows below give T cell receptor beta chains drawn from one sample of a study of PD-L1 blockade in urothelial cancer. Generated by immunoSEQ multiplex PCR, the TCRdb table keeps only in-frame clones and is missing some. The table lists approximately 93,000 clones, less than 85% of them singletons, with approximately 8.4% in the top ten. Sequences were derived from PBMCs, sampled around atezolizumab (anti-PD-L1) treatment. The receptor set was obtained from a man between 70 and 80 years old with urothelial cancer. CDR3s include the opening cysteine and the closing phenylalanine or tryptophan. D genes are given only for firm matches. Clone size appears in some rows only: once, few, many, or a class for an expanded clone.

D: NA
J: TRBJ2-7
V: TRBV5-1
size: NA
CDR3: CASSLERRRGYEQYF
DNA: TGCGCCAGCAGCTTGGAGCGGCGGAGAGGCTACGAGCAGTACTTC

D: NA
J: TRBJ2-7
V: TRBV6-1
size: NA
CDR3: CASSEQLDSNYEQYF
DNA: TGTGCCAGCAGTGAACAACTCGACAGCAACTACGAGCAGTACTTC

D: TRBD1
J: TRBJ1-2
V: TRBV7-2
size: NA
CDR3: CASSRGQHYGYTF
DNA: TGTGCCAGCAGCAGGGGACAGCACTATGGCTACACCTTC

D: TRBD2
J: TRBJ2-7
V: TRBV29-1
size: NA
CDR3: CSVESGGTYEQYF
DNA: TGCAGCGTTGAGTCGGGGGGTACCTACGAGCAGTACTTC

D: TRBD2
J: TRBJ2-3
V: TRBV10-3
size: NA
CDR3: CAIRGTSGGRTDTQYF
DNA: TGTGCCATCAGAGGGACTAGCGGGGGGAGGACAGATACGCAGTATTTT

D: NA
J: TRBJ1-5
V: TRBV10-3
size: once
CDR3: CAIRDSAPNQPQHF
DNA: TGTGCCATCAGGGACAGCGCGCCTAATCAGCCCCAGCATTTT

D: TRBD1
J: TRBJ1-1
V: TRBV7-9
size: NA
CDR3: CASTPRQGKNTEAFF
DNA: TGTGCCAGCACCCCCAGACAGGGCAAGAACACTGAAGCTTTCTTT

D: NA
J: TRBJ1-1
V: TRBV6-1
size: NA
CDR3: CASSAFQGLWEAFF
DNA: TGTGCCAGCAGTGCATTTCAGGGTCTTTGGGAAGCTTTCTTT

D: NA
J: TRBJ2-3
V: TRBV6-5
size: NA
CDR3: CASSTEDTQYF
DNA: TGTGCCAGCAGCACTGAGGATACGCAGTATTTT

D: TRBD2
J: TRBJ2-5
V: TRBV20-1
size: once
CDR3: CSASNGGSQYF
DNA: TGCAGTGCAAGCAACGGGGGGTCCCAGTACTTC

D: TRBD1
J: TRBJ2-1
V: TRBV28
size: NA
CDR3: CASSLGTGSGNEQFF
DNA: TGTGCCAGCAGTTTAGGGACAGGGTCTGGCAATGAGCAGTTCTTC

D: TRBD2
J: TRBJ2-1
V: TRBV2
size: once
CDR3: CASSGLAGTSYNEQFF
DNA: TGTGCCAGCAGTGGACTAGCGGGTACCTCCTACAATGAGCAGTTCTTC

D: TRBD2
J: TRBJ2-5
V: TRBV11-3
size: NA
CDR3: CASSSISGGQETQYF
DNA: TGTGCCAGCAGCTCAATTAGCGGGGGTCAAGAGACCCAGTACTTC

D: TRBD1
J: TRBJ2-1
V: TRBV29-1
size: NA
CDR3: CSVDFPGQGQDEQFF
DNA: TGCAGCGTTGATTTCCCGGGACAGGGGCAGGATGAGCAGTTCTTC

D: TRBD1
J: TRBJ2-1
V: TRBV28
size: NA
CDR3: CASTPRGQGSNEQFF
DNA: TGTGCCAGCACGCCACGGGGACAGGGGTCCAATGAGCAGTTCTTC

D: NA
J: TRBJ1-2
V: TRBV9
size: NA
CDR3: CASSVAPQGLTNYGYTF
DNA: TGTGCCAGCAGCGTCGCACCGCAGGGACTCACTAACTATGGCTACACCTTC

D: NA
J: TRBJ2-7
V: TRBV7-6
size: once
CDR3: CASSLETGRRGEQYF
DNA: TGTGCCAGCAGCTTAGAAACAGGGCGACGCGGCGAGCAGTACTTC

D: NA
J: TRBJ2-1
V: TRBV2
size: NA
CDR3: CASSENPSEQFF
DNA: TGTGCCAGCAGTGAGAACCCTAGTGAGCAGTTCTTC

D: TRBD2
J: TRBJ2-1
V: TRBV27
size: NA
CDR3: CASSPGGGSYNEQFF
DNA: TGTGCCAGCAGTCCCGGGGGGGGTTCCTACAATGAGCAGTTCTTC

D: NA
J: TRBJ2-7
V: TRBV5-6
size: NA
CDR3: CASSSGLNYEQYF
DNA: TGTGCCAGCAGCTCGGGACTGAACTACGAGCAGTACTTC

D: NA
J: TRBJ2-5
V: TRBV7-3
size: NA
CDR3: CASSLGPEETQYF
DNA: TGTGCCAGCAGCCTTGGGCCTGAAGAGACCCAGTACTTC

D: TRBD2
J: TRBJ2-1
V: TRBV5-1
size: NA
CDR3: CASSPEGSGRAGKFF
DNA: TGCGCCAGCAGCCCGGAGGGGAGCGGGAGGGCCGGGAAGTTCTTC

D: TRBD1
J: TRBJ1-2
V: TRBV10-3
size: few
CDR3: CAISEDRGTYGYTF
DNA: TGTGCCATCAGTGAGGACAGGGGGACCTATGGCTACACCTTC

D: NA
J: TRBJ1-2
V: TRBV11-2
size: NA
CDR3: CASSQTVNYGYTF
DNA: TGTGCCAGCAGCCAGACAGTAAACTATGGCTACACCTTC

D: TRBD2
J: TRBJ2-1
V: TRBV5-4
size: NA
CDR3: CASSSPAGGNEQFF
DNA: TGTGCCAGCAGCTCGCCGGCGGGAGGTAATGAGCAGTTCTTC

D: NA
J: TRBJ1-3
V: TRBV6-1
size: few
CDR3: CASSEAHGGSSGNTIYF
DNA: TGTGCCAGCAGTGAAGCGCACGGAGGAAGCTCTGGAAACACCATATATTTT